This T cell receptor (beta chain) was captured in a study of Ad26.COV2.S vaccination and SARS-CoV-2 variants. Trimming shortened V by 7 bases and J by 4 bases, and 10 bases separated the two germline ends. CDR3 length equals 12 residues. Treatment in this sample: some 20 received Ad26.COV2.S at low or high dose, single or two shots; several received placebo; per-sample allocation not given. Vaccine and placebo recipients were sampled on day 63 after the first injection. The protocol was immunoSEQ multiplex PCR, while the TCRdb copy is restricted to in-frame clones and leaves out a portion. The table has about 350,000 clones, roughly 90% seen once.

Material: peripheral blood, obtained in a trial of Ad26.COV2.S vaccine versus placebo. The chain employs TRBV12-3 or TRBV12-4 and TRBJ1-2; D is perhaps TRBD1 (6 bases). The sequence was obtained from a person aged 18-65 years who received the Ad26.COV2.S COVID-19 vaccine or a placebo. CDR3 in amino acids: CASTRTVYGYTF. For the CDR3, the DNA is TGTGCCAGCACCCGGACAGTCTATGGCTACACCTTC.